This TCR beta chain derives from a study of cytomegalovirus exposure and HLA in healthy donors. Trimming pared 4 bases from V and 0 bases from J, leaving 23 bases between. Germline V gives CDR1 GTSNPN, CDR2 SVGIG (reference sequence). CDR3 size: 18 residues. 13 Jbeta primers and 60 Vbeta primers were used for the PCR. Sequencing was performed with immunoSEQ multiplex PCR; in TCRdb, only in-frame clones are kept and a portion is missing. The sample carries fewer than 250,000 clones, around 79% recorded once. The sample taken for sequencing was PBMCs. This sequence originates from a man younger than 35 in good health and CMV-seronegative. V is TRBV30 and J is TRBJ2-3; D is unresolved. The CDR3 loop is CAWIPRWLSRSSTDTQYF. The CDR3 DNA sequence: TGTGCCTGGATCCCACGCTGGTTAAGCCGGTCTAGCACAGATACGCAGTATTTT. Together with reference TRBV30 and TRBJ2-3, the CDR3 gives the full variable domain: SQTIHQWPATLVQPVGSPLSLECTVEGTSNPNLYWYRQAAGRGLQLLFYSVGIGQISSEVPQNLSASRPQDRQFILSSKKLLLSDSGFYLCAWIPRWLSRSSTDTQYFGPGTRLTVL.